This T cell receptor (beta chain) derives from a study of blood T cell repertoires in COVID-19. The protocol was immunoSEQ multiplex PCR, while the TCRdb copy is restricted to in-frame clones and leaves out a portion. Among roughly 40,000 clones listed, under 85% were seen once. This clone was recorded a few times. The V gene's germline CDR1 is SGHRS and CDR2 YFSETQ. The CDR3 contains 17 residues. V gave up 4 bases and J gave up 7 bases, with 24 bases separating them. The chain combines TRBV5-1 with TRBJ2-1; tentatively, D is TRBD1 (6 bases). The origin of this receptor is a woman over 75 with acute or convalescent COVID-19. Sample: peripheral blood. In DNA form, the CDR3 reads TGCGCCAGCAGCCGGATGGCAATCGGGACACCCGGTAATGAGCAGTTCTTC. As protein: CASSRMAIGTPGNEQFF.